Shown below are 5 T cell receptor beta chains from a single sample sequenced in a study of CD8 T cells in ankylosing spondylitis (dated by TCRdb to 2016 to 2017). The library came from 5' RACE. Instrument on record: Illumina HiSeq 2500. TCRdb's own reprocessing of the public reads used fastp at Q25 and MiXCR and kept productive beta chains. For every CDR3 protein sequence, its rows merge into one entry that carries the most common genes and DNA. The sample records 240,000 or so distinct CDR3 sequences, roughly 8.6% of which are singletons. Approximately 7% of the sample rests with the top ten. What was sequenced was blood, either unsorted or a sorted T cell fraction (not recorded which). Receptors were obtained from a male donor with ankylosing spondylitis or in good health (not recorded which).

This clonotype was recorded many times. The CDR3 nucleotides read TGTGCCAGCAGCCCAGTCGGGTACGGGACAGGGGGAACAGATACGCAGTATTTT. It encodes CASSPVGYGTGGTDTQYF. V is TRBV9 and J is TRBJ2-3, with 11 bases aligning to TRBD1. The ends lost 4 bases at V and 3 bases at J; junction bases unmatched: 13. The CDR3 is 18 amino acids. Germline values: CDR1 SGDLS, CDR2 YYNGEE.

The table lists this clonotype with a few counts. The rearrangement links TRBV20-1 to TRBJ2-2; 9 nucleotides align to TRBD1. CDR1 DFQATT and CDR2 SNEGSKA come from the germline V gene (reference sequence). The V segment lost 3 bases and the J segment 5 bases; nucleotides outside the gene matches: 10. This CDR3 has 16 amino acids. DNA for the CDR3: TGCAGTGCTAGGGGCCCGGGACAGGGAGGGACCGGGGAGCTGTTTTTT. This codes for CSARGPGQGGTGELFF.

The rearrangement links TRBV20-1 to TRBJ1-2; TRBD1 agrees at 9 bases. The V gene end was trimmed by 3 bases and the J gene end by 2 bases; junction bases not matched to a gene: 25. CDR3 length: 21 residues. The V gene's germline CDR1 is DFQATT and CDR2 SNEGSKA (reference sequence). As DNA, the CDR3 is TGCAGTGCTAGTTCCCTTGGGGACAGGGACGTTCGGTTATATGAAAACTATGGCTACACCTTC. It translates to CSASSLGDRDVRLYENYGYTF.

In its sample, this clonotype was seen a few times. The V gene is TRBV10-2, the J gene TRBJ2-1; D could derive from TRBD1 or TRBD2 (5 bases each). Trimming took off 1 base at V and 7 bases at J, with 11 bases between the two ends. This CDR3 has 14 amino acids. CDR1 and CDR2 (germline): WSHSY, SAAADI. CDR3 amino acids: CASSEFAGRNEQFF. CDR3 in DNA: TGCGCCAGCAGTGAGTTCGCAGGGAGAAATGAGCAGTTCTTC.

Many counts were recorded for this clonotype. The gene calls are TRBV30 and TRBJ1-1; D gene ambiguous. V lost 0 bases and J 5 bases, leaving 16 bases between the germline ends. Germline CDR1 reads GTSNPN; CDR2 reads SVGIG (reference sequence). CDR3 length equals 15 residues. CDR3 protein: CAWSVLQDWDTEAFF. CDR3 coding DNA: TGTGCCTGGAGTGTACTGCAGGATTGGGATACTGAAGCTTTCTTT. Complete variable domain (other parts from reference TRBV30 and TRBJ1-1): SQTIHQWPATLVQPVGSPLSLECTVEGTSNPNLYWYRQAAGRGLQLLFYSVGIGQISSEVPQNLSASRPQDRQFILSSKKLLLSDSGFYLCAWSVLQDWDTEAFFGQGTRLTVV.